This T cell receptor beta chain was observed in a study of blood T cell repertoires in COVID-19. Assay: immunoSEQ multiplex PCR; the TCRdb copy retains only in-frame clones and omits some. The sample holds roughly 150,000 clones, over 75% seen once. Trimming left V 3 bases short and J 0 bases short, with 15 bases between. The CDR3 has 17 amino acids. Germline CDR1 reads LNHNV; CDR2 reads YYDKDF (reference sequence). This chain links TRBV15 with TRBJ1-5; a weak D match, TRBD1 (5 bases). Material for sequencing was PBMCs or T cells enriched from blood (not recorded which). The origin of this receptor is a man aged 50-60 years in a cohort exposed to, infected with or recovered from COVID-19 (not recorded which). The DNA for the CDR3 is TGTGCCACCAGCAGTGAGTTCTGGACAATTAGCAATCAGCCCCAGCATTTT. Protein sequence: CATSSEFWTISNQPQHF.